The present entry profiles one T cell receptor (beta chain) with its context. The antigen remains undetermined. CDR3 length: 11 amino acids. Germline CDR1 is GTSNPN and CDR2 is SVGIG (reference sequence). V lost 7 bases and J lost 3, with 9 bases in between. The data belong to a study of response to subunit inactivated influenza vaccine. Study results and limitations: Each seasonal flu vaccination may recruit only limited new T cells, authors suggested.

TCRdb fed the RT-PCR reads into MiXCR, producing one record per CDR3 protein. The repertoire holds about 520,000 distinct CDR3 sequences, with less than 7.5% as singletons. V and J are TRBV30 and TRBJ1-1; D remains unclear. The sample in question was PBMCs from blood, obtained around 25 months after vaccination. This sequence was found in a man aged 50 to 69 who received an inactivated influenza vaccine. The CDR3 loop is CAFEGYTEAFF. The CDR3 nucleotides are TGTGCCTTCGAAGGTTACACTGAAGCTTTCTTT. The full variable domain, in which reference TRBV30 and TRBJ1-1 provide the parts outside the CDR3, is SQTIHQWPATLVQPVGSPLSLECTVEGTSNPNLYWYRQAAGRGLQLLFYSVGIGQISSEVPQNLSASRPQDRQFILSSKKLLLSDSGFYLCAFEGYTEAFFGQGTRLTVV.